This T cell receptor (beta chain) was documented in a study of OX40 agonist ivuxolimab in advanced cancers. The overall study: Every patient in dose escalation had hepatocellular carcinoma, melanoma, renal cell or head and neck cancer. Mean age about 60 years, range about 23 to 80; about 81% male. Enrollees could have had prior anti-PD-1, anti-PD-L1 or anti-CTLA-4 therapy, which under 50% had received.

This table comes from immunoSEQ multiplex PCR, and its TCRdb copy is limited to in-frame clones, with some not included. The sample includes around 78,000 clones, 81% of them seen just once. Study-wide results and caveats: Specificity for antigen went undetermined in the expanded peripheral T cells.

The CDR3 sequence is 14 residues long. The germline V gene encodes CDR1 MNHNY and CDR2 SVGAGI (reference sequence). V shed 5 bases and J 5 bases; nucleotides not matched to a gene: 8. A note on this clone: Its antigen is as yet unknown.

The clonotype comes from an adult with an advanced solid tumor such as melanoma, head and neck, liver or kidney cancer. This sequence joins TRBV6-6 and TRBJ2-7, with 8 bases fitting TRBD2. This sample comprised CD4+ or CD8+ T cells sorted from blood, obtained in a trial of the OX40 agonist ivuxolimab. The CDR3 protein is CASSTLGRGNEQYF. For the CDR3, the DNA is TGTGCCAGCAGTACCCTCGGGAGGGGGAACGAGCAGTACTTC.